This passage covers 20 T cell receptor beta chains from one sample sequenced in a study of PD-1 blockade in classical Hodgkin lymphoma. Only in-frame clones appear in the TCRdb table, and some are missing; sequencing was by immunoSEQ multiplex PCR. This sample has approximately 60,000 clones; approximately 88% occur once, and the top ten carry approximately 13%. Exposure to brentuximab vedotin varied, and each patient had relapsed following autologous stem cell transplantation. The source was peripheral blood mononuclear cells (PBMCs), collected at baseline. Receptors originate from a human donor with classical Hodgkin lymphoma.

The chain is built from TRBV19 and TRBJ2-1; 9 bases match TRBD1. With 3 bases clipped from V and 6 bases from J, the junction kept 6 bases outside the gene matches. CDR3 size: 15 residues. Per the germline V gene, CDR1 is LNHDA and CDR2 is SQIVND (reference sequence). The CDR3 spells CASSIGQGKVNEQFF. The DNA of the CDR3 is TGTGCCAGTAGTATTGGACAGGGGAAGGTCAATGAGCAGTTCTTC.

The rearrangement joins TRBV13 to TRBJ2-7; 7 positions agree with TRBD1. This CDR3 is built from 14 residues. CDR1 is PRHDT and CDR2 is FYEKMQ in the germline V gene (reference sequence). The V and J ends lost 5 bases and 0 bases, in that order; junction bases with no gene match: 4. The CDR3 spells CASSMTGSSYEQYF. In DNA, the CDR3 is TGTGCCAGCAGCATGACAGGGAGCTCCTACGAGCAGTACTTC. The whole variable domain, filled in from reference TRBV13 and TRBJ2-7, reads AAGVIQSPRHLIKEKRETATLKCYPIPRHDTVYWYQQGPGQDPQFLISFYEKMQSDKGSIPDRFSAQQFSDYHSELNMSSLELGDSALYFCASSMTGSSYEQYFGPGTRLTVT.

The chain recombines TRBV28 with TRBJ1-2; D is uncertain. CDR1 is MDHEN and CDR2 is SYDVKM in the germline V gene. CDR3 length: 11 residues. V was clipped by 6 bases and J by 4 bases, with 6 bases between them. CDR3 bases: TGTGCCAGCAGAGAGCCCTATGGCTACACCTTC. Translation gives CASREPYGYTF.

Here the CDR3 reads CASSQSQGSEKLFF. The DNA for the CDR3 is TGTGCCAGCAGCCAATCCCAGGGGTCTGAAAAACTGTTTTTT. The chain links TRBV16 to TRBJ1-4; the D gene is possibly TRBD1 (6 bases). Looked up from germline, CDR1 is KGHSY and CDR2 is FQNENV. The CDR3 totals 14 residues. V gave up 0 bases and J gave up 7 bases, with 9 bases separating them.

The chain uses TRBV27 and TRBJ2-1, with D maybe TRBD2 (5 bases). The length of the CDR3 is 12 residues. The V end was cut by 6 bases, the J end by 7 bases, with 10 bases between. From germline, CDR1 is MNHEY and CDR2 SMNVEV (reference sequence). The CDR3 is CASRTGINEQFF. The CDR3 bases are TGTGCCAGCAGAACGGGGATTAATGAGCAGTTCTTC.

This chain joins TRBV7-2 and TRBJ2-7, with 7 bases matching TRBD2. The CDR3 runs to 15 residues. Germline V gene lookup returns CDR1 SGHTA and CDR2 FQGNSA. J gave up 5 bases and V 4 bases, and 11 bases lay outside the gene matches. CDR3 sequence (DNA): TGTGCCAGCAGCTCCCCCGTCGGGACTATAAACGAGCAGTACTTC. The encoded protein is CASSSPVGTINEQYF.

This clone has just a few counts. The rearrangement joins TRBV6-1 to TRBJ2-3; maybe TRBD1 (5 bases). Deletions cut 0 bases from V and 4 bases from J, with 11 bases between. In germline, CDR1 is MNHNS, CDR2 SASEGT. The CDR3 length is 15 residues. The CDR3 nucleotides are TGTGCCAGCAGTGAAGCGCTGCAGGGCGCAGATACGCAGTATTTT. Its translation: CASSEALQGADTQYF.

This clone was seen a few times. The CDR3 DNA reads as TGCGCCAGCAGTGGGGAGGCTGGCTACACCTTC. It specifies CASSGEAGYTF. V gene TRBV10-1 combines with J gene TRBJ1-2; no definite D call. Germline CDR1 reads WNHNN; CDR2 reads SYGVQD (reference sequence). V lost 4 bases to trimming and J lost 7 bases, with 7 bases between them. This CDR3 has 11 amino acids.

The V gene is TRBV29-1, the J gene TRBJ2-1, with D possibly being TRBD1 or TRBD2 (7 bases each). Germline CDR1 reads SQVTM; CDR2 reads ANQGSEA. The CDR3 runs to 11 residues. V was pared by 6 bases and J by 9 bases, with 12 bases between. The CDR3, as DNA: TGCAGCGTCTTCAGGGGGGGTGAGCAGTTCTTC. Translated, it gives CSVFRGGEQFF.

This clone was seen a single time. The J gene is TRBJ2-7, the V gene TRBV9; 7 nucleotides align to TRBD1. This CDR3 comprises 15 residues. The J segment lost 3 bases and the V segment lost 4 bases, leaving 10 bases of the junction unmatched. Germline V gene lookup returns CDR1 SGDLS and CDR2 YYNGEE. The CDR3 DNA sequence: TGTGCCAGCAGCCCACGCAGGGGACAGCTCTACGAGCAGTACTTC. Its translation: CASSPRRGQLYEQYF.

This clone has a handful of counts. The chain joins TRBV28 to TRBJ1-5; 9 bases agree with TRBD1. The germline gives CDR1 MDHEN, CDR2 SYDVKM. The CDR3 is 14 residues long. V was clipped by 5 bases and J by 6 bases; unmatched bases: 5. The CDR3, as DNA: TGTGCCAGCAGTATCCGGGACAGGGTTCAGCCCCAGCATTTT. Its translation: CASSIRDRVQPQHF.

The chain carries TRBV5-1 and TRBJ2-1, with 15 positions matching TRBD2. The CDR3 extends over 18 amino acids. CDR1 and CDR2 (germline): SGHRS, YFSETQ. J was trimmed by 0 bases and V by 4 bases; bases with no gene match: 5. CDR3 DNA sequence: TGCGCCAGCAGCCTCCGGACTAGCGGGGGGGTCTCCTACAATGAGCAGTTCTTC. Translating it yields CASSLRTSGGVSYNEQFF.

The rearrangement links TRBV7-9 to TRBJ1-2; a possible D gene is TRBD1 (5 bases). Trimming shortened V by 4 bases and J by 8 bases, and 20 bases separated the two germline ends. Germline CDR1 reads SEHNR; CDR2 reads FQNEAQ (reference sequence). The CDR3 sequence is 15 residues long. CDR3 protein: CASSSIHSNWGGYTF. The CDR3 nucleotides are TGTGCCAGCAGCTCGATCCACTCGAATTGGGGGGGCTACACCTTC.

The rearrangement links TRBV9 to TRBJ1-1; 7 bases match TRBD1. Trimming removed 3 bases from V and 3 bases from J; junction bases left unmatched: 5. CDR3 length equals 14 residues. Germline-derived CDR1 and CDR2 are SGDLS and YYNGEE. As DNA, the CDR3 is TGTGCCAGCAGCGCCTTCAGGGGGGACACTGAAGCTTTCTTT. Translating gives CASSAFRGDTEAFF. The whole variable domain, filled in from reference TRBV9 and TRBJ1-1, reads DSGVTQTPKHLITATGQRVTLRCSPRSGDLSVYWYQQSLDQGLQFLIQYYNGEERAKGNILERFSAQQFPDLHSELNLSSLELGDSALYFCASSAFRGDTEAFFGQGTRLTVV.

This chain connects TRBV5-5 to TRBJ1-4; D call uncertain. V gave up 4 bases and J gave up 5 bases, with 12 bases separating them. Germline CDR1 reads SGHKS; CDR2 reads YYEKEE (reference sequence). The CDR3 runs 14 residues. As DNA, the CDR3 is TGTGCCAGCAGCCCCCCGGACGGGAATGAAAAACTGTTTTTT. Translating gives CASSPPDGNEKLFF. Filled out from reference TRBV5-5 and TRBJ1-4, the complete variable domain reads DAGVTQSPTHLIKTRGQQVTLRCSPISGHKSVSWYQQVLGQGPQFIFQYYEKEERGRGNFPDRFSARQFPNYSSELNVNALLLGDSALYLCASSPPDGNEKLFFGSGTQLSVL.

By share, this clone counts as large. The CDR3 loop is CASSGPGQLPIQYF. DNA of the CDR3: TGCGCCAGCAGCGGACCGGGACAGCTACCCATTCAGTACTTC. The chain recombines TRBV5-1 with TRBJ2-4; 7 bases line up with TRBD1. This CDR3 has 14 amino acids. V shed 4 bases and J 9 bases; nucleotides not matched to a gene: 10. CDR1 is SGHRS and CDR2 is YFSETQ in the germline V gene.

CDR3 sequence: CASSLAGEAYEQYF. CDR3 DNA sequence: TGTGCCAGCAGTTTAGCAGGGGAGGCGTACGAGCAGTACTTC. The chain joins TRBV27 to TRBJ2-7, with D possibly called TRBD1 or TRBD2 (6 bases each). The CDR3 contains 14 residues. CDR1 is MNHEY and CDR2 is SMNVEV in the germline V gene (reference sequence). Trimming removed 2 bases from V and 4 bases from J, with 12 bases in between.

This clone was observed a few times. The CDR3 DNA reads TGTGCCTGGAGTGTAGCGATTTTTACTGAAGCTTTCTTT. Encoded protein: CAWSVAIFTEAFF. This chain links TRBV30 with TRBJ1-1; D is unresolved. The CDR3 length is 13 residues. Germline V lookup: CDR1 GTSNPN, CDR2 SVGIG (reference sequence). Trimming cost V 0 bases and J 5 bases, with 10 bases left between them.

The V and J genes are TRBV6-5 and TRBJ2-7; D may match TRBD1 or TRBD2 (5 bases each). Trimming cost V 5 bases and J 1 base, with 9 bases left between them. This CDR3 comprises 13 residues. Per germline, CDR1 MNHEY and CDR2 SVGAGI. CDR3 residues: CASSGTLSYEQYF. CDR3 bases: TGTGCCAGCAGTGGGACGCTATCCTACGAGCAGTACTTC.

The chain links TRBV10-3 to TRBJ2-7, with no clear D. The V gene's germline CDR1 is ENHRY and CDR2 SYGVKD. With 5 bases removed from V and 4 bases from J, the gap between germline ends came to 9 bases. This CDR3 is 12 amino acids long. Written as DNA, the CDR3 is TGTGCCATCAGTATGGACGGGTACGAGCAGTACTTC. Its protein is CAISMDGYEQYF.